The 30 T cell receptor beta chains listed next were all sequenced from one sample in a study of cytomegalovirus exposure and HLA in healthy donors. The study ran its PCR with 60 Vbeta and 13 Jbeta primers. Assay used: immunoSEQ multiplex PCR; TCRdb lists only in-frame clones, some missing. The repertoire has under 200,000 clones, approximately 72% of them found once; the top ten carry 1.4% to 1.5%. The sequenced sample was PBMCs. Receptors originate from a man aged 45-60 years in good health and CMV-seronegative.

This clone was picked up a small number of times. The chain couples TRBV4-2 to TRBJ2-7; TRBD2 aligns across 8 bases. Germline assignment: CDR1 LGHNA and CDR2 YNFKEQ. Germline trimming cut 0 bases from V and 0 bases from J; bases unmatched to any gene: 7. CDR3 length: 17 amino acids. In nucleotides, the CDR3 is TGTGCCAGCAGCCAAGAACACGGACTAGCCCTCTCCTACGAGCAGTACTTC. Protein product: CASSQEHGLALSYEQYF.

The chain links TRBV5-1 to TRBJ2-3, with TRBD2 matching over 7 bases. In germline, CDR1 is SGHRS, CDR2 YFSETQ. V dropped 0 bases and J dropped 5; count of bases not matched to a gene: 3. The CDR3 sequence is 14 residues long. CDR3 region: CASSLDGGGDTQYF. CDR3 in DNA: TGCGCCAGCAGCTTGGATGGGGGGGGAGATACGCAGTATTTT. The variable domain in full, with the rest retrieved from reference TRBV5-1 and TRBJ2-3, is KAGVTQTPRYLIKTRGQQVTLSCSPISGHRSVSWYQQTPGQGLQFLFEYFSETQRNKGNFPGRFSGRQFSNSRSEMNVSTLELGDSALYLCASSLDGGGDTQYFGPGTRLTVL.

Turning to this clone: One junction end disagrees with the germline gene, perhaps due to a read error. The J gene is TRBJ2-3, the V gene TRBV7-7, with 7 bases lining up with TRBD2. The CDR3 runs to 14 residues. Germline CDR1 SSHAT, CDR2 FNYEAQ (reference sequence). The CDR3 region is CASSLTSGTDTQYF. The CDR3 region has the DNA TGTGCTAGCAGCTTAACTAGCGGCACAGATACGCAGTATTTT.

Note on this clone: One end of the junction varies from germline; a read error may be responsible. The gene calls are TRBV28 and TRBJ2-7; TRBD1 agrees at 7 bases. Germline-derived CDR1 and CDR2 are MDHEN and SYDVKM. The CDR3 contains 11 residues. The CDR3, as DNA: TGTGCCAGCAGCTGGACAGGTCCTAGGCACTTC. As protein: CASSWTGPRHF.

This clone was seen a single time. The chain has TRBV5-1 and TRBJ2-3, with TRBD2 matching over 16 bases. The J segment lost 2 bases and the V segment lost 2 bases, leaving 8 bases of the junction unmatched. The CDR3 spans 19 residues. Germline-derived CDR1 and CDR2 are SGHRS and YFSETQ. The CDR3 nucleotides read TGCGCCAGCAGCTTCTTGGGACTAGCGGGGGGGCCGGTCACAGATACGCAGTATTTT. Residues: CASSFLGLAGGPVTDTQYF.

Of note for this clone: The identical CDR3 is also encoded by other nucleotide sequences in the sample. The genes are TRBV28 and TRBJ1-1; D is uncertain. The CDR3 loop spans 15 amino acids. V dropped 1 base and J dropped 4 bases, with 13 bases sitting between them. CDR1 is MDHEN and CDR2 is SYDVKM in the germline V gene. The DNA of the CDR3 is TGTGCCAGCAGTTTATTACCGGGTTTGGGCACTGAAGCTTTCTTT. Protein sequence: CASSLLPGLGTEAFF.

The chain recombines TRBV28 with TRBJ1-2, with D maybe TRBD1 (5 bases). This CDR3 has 13 amino acids. Germline V CDR1 and CDR2: MDHEN, SYDVKM. The V end lost 5 bases, the J end lost 8 bases, and 15 bases lay between the germline ends. CDR3 coding DNA: TGTGCCAGCAGTACCACGGGGGGGTGGGGCTACACCTTC. Encoded protein: CASSTTGGWGYTF.

The V call is TRBV5-1, the J call TRBJ2-5; TRBD1 agrees at 10 bases. Losses at the gene ends were 3 bases for V and 3 bases for J; bases not matched to a gene: 5. The CDR3 covers 15 residues. CDR1 and CDR2 (germline): SGHRS, YFSETQ. CDR3 coding DNA: TGCGCCAGCAGCTCAACCGGGACAGGGGAAGAGACCCAGTACTTC. Translated, it gives CASSSTGTGEETQYF.

The V gene is TRBV6-5, the J gene TRBJ2-2; weak D call: TRBD1 (5 bases). Looked up from germline, CDR1 is MNHEY and CDR2 is SVGAGI. The CDR3 extends over 13 amino acids. Deletions cut 6 bases from V and 7 bases from J, with 12 bases between. CDR3 sequence: CASRGQGFGELFF. The CDR3 coding sequence is TGTGCCAGCAGGGGCCAGGGATTCGGGGAGCTGTTTTTT.

This clone was seen just once. The chain couples TRBV6-6 to TRBJ1-5; D possibly corresponds to TRBD1 (5 bases). The CDR3 has 14 residues. Trimming pared 6 bases from V and 8 bases from J, leaving 17 bases between. CDR1 and CDR2 from the germline V gene are MNHNY and SVGAGI (reference sequence). DNA of the CDR3: TGTGCCAGCAGCCCCGCTGGTGGGGGGGAGCCCCAGCATTTT. Residues: CASSPAGGGEPQHF.

The chain uses TRBV6-5 and TRBJ1-4, with D maybe TRBD1 (5 bases). V dropped 5 bases and J dropped 4 bases, with 14 bases sitting between them. Looked up from germline, CDR1 is MNHEY and CDR2 is SVGAGI. This CDR3 spans 15 amino acids. CDR3 sequence (DNA): TGTGCCAGCAGTCGGGGGGGGTCTTATAATGAAAAACTGTTTTTT. This encodes CASSRGGSYNEKLFF.

The chain carries TRBV10-2 and TRBJ2-7, with TRBD1 identical over 11 bases. The V gene's germline CDR1 is WSHSY and CDR2 SAAADI. V trimming: 3 bases; J trimming: 5 bases; junction bases outside the gene matches: 6. The CDR3 is made up of 15 amino acids. CDR3 DNA: TGCGCCAGCAGTGATTGGACAGGGGGCGAAGACGAGCAGTACTTC. It yields the protein CASSDWTGGEDEQYF.

In this sample, this clone turned up once. The CDR3, as DNA: TGCAGCGTTAGCGACGGGAACACTGAAGCTTTCTTT. The encoded protein is CSVSDGNTEAFF. The chain recombines TRBV29-1 with TRBJ1-1; D gene uncertain. The CDR3 runs to 12 residues. Between the trimmed V and J ends, which lost 5 bases and 1 base, there was a span of 8 bases. The germline gives CDR1 SQVTM, CDR2 ANQGSEA.

The J gene is TRBJ1-5, the V gene TRBV7-8; TRBD1 agrees at 9 bases. Germline lookup yields CDR1 SGHVS and CDR2 FQNEAQ. The V gene end was trimmed by 5 bases and the J gene end by 9 bases; junction bases not matched to a gene: 11. This CDR3 has 15 amino acids. The CDR3 region has the DNA TGTGCCAGCAGCCTTGGACAGGGGCTATTGGGGCCCCAGCATTTT. It codes for CASSLGQGLLGPQHF.

The V call is TRBV19, the J call TRBJ1-1; no definite D call. V dropped 5 bases and J dropped 5 bases, with 18 bases sitting between them. The CDR3 is 15 residues long. CDR1 is LNHDA and CDR2 is SQIVND in the germline V gene (reference sequence). CDR3 DNA: TGTGCCAGTAGTTCCGTTCGTCTCAGAGGGACTGAAGCTTTCTTT. It encodes CASSSVRLRGTEAFF.

The chain is built from TRBV11-2 and TRBJ2-7; unclear D gene. The V and J ends lost 5 bases and 4 bases respectively, with 6 bases between them. Germline V lookup: CDR1 SGHAT, CDR2 FQNNGV. This CDR3 region has 11 residues. CDR3: CASSPYYEQYF. The CDR3, as DNA: TGTGCCAGCAGCCCGTATTACGAGCAGTACTTC.

The chain combines TRBV5-1 with TRBJ1-4; 8 bases agree with TRBD1. CDR1 is SGHRS and CDR2 is YFSETQ in the germline V gene. The V gene end was trimmed by 3 bases and the J gene end by 1 base; junction bases not matched to a gene: 11. The CDR3 contains 18 residues. Here the CDR3 DNA reads TGCGCCAGCAGCTCGGGGACAGGTTCCTTTTTAACTAATGAAAAACTGTTTTTT. It encodes CASSSGTGSFLTNEKLFF.

This chain uses TRBV6-1 with TRBJ2-1, with D perhaps matching TRBD1 (5 bases). V shed 6 bases and J shed 9 bases, with 18 bases lying between them. Germline assignment: CDR1 MNHNS and CDR2 SASEGT. The CDR3 contains 14 residues. CDR3 DNA sequence: TGTGCCAGCAGAGACATAAAGGGGAAGGGTGAGCAGTTCTTC. It encodes CASRDIKGKGEQFF.

This clone was seen repeatedly, ten times or more. V is TRBV6-1 and J is TRBJ1-4; D is perhaps TRBD1 (6 bases). The CDR3 runs 16 residues. Trimming cost V 1 base and J 11 bases, with 20 bases left between them. Germline lookup yields CDR1 MNHNS and CDR2 SASEGT. The CDR3 DNA follows: TGTGCCAGCAGTGAAGGTTACCTCCGGGACATTGGTAAACTGTTTTTT. Amino acid sequence: CASSEGYLRDIGKLFF.

This clone was seen only a few times. The J gene is TRBJ2-1, the V gene TRBV19, with 9 bases identical to TRBD1. Germline loops: CDR1 LNHDA, CDR2 SQIVND (reference sequence). This CDR3 is 15 amino acids long. J gave up 0 bases and V 7 bases, and 4 bases lay outside the gene matches. For the CDR3, the DNA is TGTGCCAGTATCCGGACAGGGGACTCCTACAATGAGCAGTTCTTC. Its protein product is CASIRTGDSYNEQFF.

J is TRBJ1-4 and V is TRBV15; 9 nucleotides line up with TRBD1. This CDR3 is 16 amino acids long. Losses at the gene ends were 4 bases for V and 0 bases for J; bases not matched to a gene: 3. CDR1 LNHNV and CDR2 YYDKDF come from the germline V gene (reference sequence). The CDR3 spells CATSKDRGATNEKLFF. The CDR3 bases are TGTGCCACCAGCAAAGACAGGGGGGCAACTAATGAAAAACTGTTTTTT.

The table lists this clone with a count of one. The rearrangement uses TRBV6-5 and TRBJ1-5; TRBD1 aligns across 12 bases. The CDR3 consists of 15 residues. J lost 4 bases, V lost 5 bases, and 3 bases had no gene match. Germline V CDR1 and CDR2: MNHEY, SVGAGI. In DNA form, the CDR3 reads TGTGCCAGCAGTGGGGACAGGGGGCGGAATCAGCCCCAGCATTTT. This codes for CASSGDRGRNQPQHF.

This chain joins TRBV5-1 and TRBJ2-2; 11 bases line up with TRBD1. The V and J ends lost 4 bases and 8 bases, in that order; junction bases with no gene match: 7. The germline V gene has CDR1 SGHRS and CDR2 YFSETQ. This CDR3 is built from 15 residues. The CDR3 nucleotides read TGCGCCAGCAGCGTCGGACAGGGGGCGACGGGGGAGCTGTTTTTT. Translation: CASSVGQGATGELFF.

V is TRBV2 and J is TRBJ1-2, with D maybe TRBD1 (5 bases). The germline V gene encodes CDR1 SNHLY and CDR2 FYNNEI. Trimming took 7 bases from V and 0 from J, leaving 21 bases between them. The CDR3 contains 17 residues. The CDR3 loop is CASNSGTPKGTNYGYTF. CDR3 nucleotides: TGTGCCAGCAATTCCGGGACTCCAAAAGGGACTAACTATGGCTACACCTTC. Full variable domain (rest looked up from reference TRBV2 and TRBJ1-2): EPEVTQTPSHQVTQMGQEVILRCVPISNHLYFYWYRQILGQKVEFLVSFYNNEISEKSEIFDDQFSVERPDGSNFTLKIRSTKLEDSAMYFCASNSGTPKGTNYGYTFGSGTRLTVV.

The CDR3 DNA is TGTGCCAGCAGCTTTACAGGGGGCAGCGGCTACACCTTC. Protein sequence: CASSFTGGSGYTF. The chain couples TRBV5-4 to TRBJ1-2, with 9 bases aligning to TRBD1. In germline, CDR1 is SGHNT, CDR2 YYREEE (reference sequence). The CDR3 is 13 amino acids. The V segment lost 2 bases and the J segment 8 bases; nucleotides outside the gene matches: 4.

V and J are TRBV29-1 and TRBJ2-5; 8 nucleotides line up with TRBD1. J was trimmed by 5 bases and V by 1 base; bases with no gene match: 9. The CDR3 has 15 amino acids. From germline, CDR1 is SQVTM and CDR2 ANQGSEA. The CDR3 region has the DNA TGCAGCGTTGAAGTCAGGGGGCGCATCGGGGAGACCCAGTACTTC. Translated, it gives CSVEVRGRIGETQYF.

The chain employs TRBV2 and TRBJ1-6, with D perhaps matching TRBD1 (6 bases). The germline V gene encodes CDR1 SNHLY and CDR2 FYNNEI. Trimming left V 5 bases short and J 6 bases short, with 32 bases between. There are 21 residues in the CDR3. CDR3 nucleotide sequence: TGTGCCAGCAGTCAAGAGACACGACAAGGATCGGCAGGGGCGGTTAATTCACCCCTCCACTTT. Translating gives CASSQETRQGSAGAVNSPLHF.

Concerning this clone itself: Germline is not matched at one junction end, which may reflect a read error. The chain employs TRBV9 and TRBJ2-3, with a weak D call TRBD1 (5 bases). The CDR3 is made up of 16 amino acids. The germline gives CDR1 SGDLS, CDR2 YYNGEE. The CDR3 DNA follows: TGTGCCAGCAGCGTAAGCCCGGACACGTTGATTGAGACGCGGTATTTT. Its translation: CASSVSPDTLIETRYF.

This chain joins TRBV6-1 and TRBJ1-2; TRBD1 matches 9 bases. Germline lookup yields CDR1 MNHNS and CDR2 SASEGT. Germline trimming cut 6 bases from V and 5 bases from J; bases unmatched to any gene: 10. The CDR3 is made up of 15 amino acids. The CDR3 DNA is TGTGCCAGCAGGGTGACAGGGGGAGGGGTATATGGCTACACCTTC. Protein product: CASRVTGGGVYGYTF.

The chain couples TRBV7-3 to TRBJ2-7, with 13 positions matching TRBD2. Germline V gene sequence: CDR1 SGHTA, CDR2 FQGTGA. This CDR3 has 15 amino acids. The junction had 5 bases not matched to a gene; V was cut back by 4 bases and J by 5 bases. CDR3 DNA: TGTGCCAGCAGCTACGGACTAGCGGGGGTAGACGAGCAGTACTTC. Residues: CASSYGLAGVDEQYF.